Shown below are 26 T cell receptor beta chains from a single sample sequenced in a study of Graves' ophthalmopathy and Graves' hyperthyroidism. For repertoire sequencing, the TCR beta CDR3 regions were amplified from RNA transcripts. The library came from an HTBI-primed first-round RT-PCR and a second-round multiplex PCR. TCRdb itself ran the multiplex PCR reads through MiXCR, one entry per CDR3 protein. This table holds just over 400,000 distinct CDR3 sequences, around 21% found once. What was sequenced was peripheral blood. These receptors originate from a woman younger than 35 with stable Graves' hyperthyroidism.

This clonotype was detected many times. V and J are TRBV6-1 and TRBJ1-5, with D unresolved. The V end was cut by 4 bases, the J end by 3 bases, with 13 bases between. This CDR3 has 15 amino acids. In germline, CDR1 is MNHNS, CDR2 SASEGT. CDR3 sequence: CASSATPQINQPQHF. The CDR3 DNA is TGTGCCAGCAGTGCAACCCCACAGATCAATCAGCCCCAGCATTTT.

The rearrangement uses TRBV6-1 and TRBJ2-7, with 10 nucleotides matching TRBD1. The germline V gene has CDR1 MNHNS and CDR2 SASEGT. The CDR3 runs 15 residues. Germline trimming cut 6 bases from V and 5 bases from J; bases unmatched to any gene: 10. Here the CDR3 reads CASSSGTGVLDEQYF. CDR3 coding DNA: TGTGCCAGCAGCTCCGGGACAGGGGTATTGGACGAGCAGTACTTC.

This clonotype was found many times. The chain combines TRBV6-1 with TRBJ1-1; D is undetermined. V dropped 3 bases and J dropped 10 bases, with 18 bases sitting between them. The CDR3 totals 14 residues. Germline CDR1 reads MNHNS; CDR2 reads SASEGT. CDR3 in amino acids: CASSDWVGRAGAFF. The CDR3 DNA reads TGTGCCAGCAGTGACTGGGTCGGTCGGGCTGGAGCTTTCTTT.

This clonotype has just a few counts. CDR3 DNA: TGTGCCAGCAGCTTAGCGCAGAGGAGGGGTGCAGATACGCAGTATTTT. This gives the protein CASSLAQRRGADTQYF. This chain connects TRBV7-6 to TRBJ2-3; D possibly corresponds to TRBD2 (6 bases). The V and J ends lost 0 bases and 4 bases respectively, with 14 bases between them. Germline CDR1 and CDR2: SGHVS and FNYEAQ. The CDR3 is 16 residues long. Combining the CDR3 with reference TRBV7-6 and TRBJ2-3 gives the whole variable domain GAGVSQSPRYKVTKRGQDVALRCDPISGHVSLYWYRQALGQGPEFLTYFNYEAQQDKSGLPNDRFSAERPEGSISTLTIQRTEQRDSAMYRCASSLAQRRGADTQYFGPGTRLTVL.

The chain joins TRBV30 to TRBJ2-7; unclear D gene. Germline V gives CDR1 GTSNPN, CDR2 SVGIG (reference sequence). The CDR3 is 12 residues long. Trimming removed 5 bases from V and 3 bases from J, with 11 bases in between. The CDR3 bases are TGTGCCTGGGGTCGACACAACTACGAGCAGTACTTC. Encoded protein: CAWGRHNYEQYF.

This clonotype has a handful of counts. CDR3 loop: CASRSQRGSNQPQHF. DNA for the CDR3: TGTGCCAGCAGATCCCAACGGGGGAGCAATCAGCCCCAGCATTTT. This sequence joins TRBV27 and TRBJ1-5; D may be TRBD1 (5 bases). Germline loops: CDR1 MNHEY, CDR2 SMNVEV (reference sequence). V shed 6 bases and J shed 1 base, with 13 bases lying between them. The CDR3 covers 15 residues.

This clonotype was detected only a few times. The rearrangement uses TRBV11-3 and TRBJ2-7, with 11 bases fitting TRBD1. Losses at the gene ends were 1 base for V and 7 bases for J; bases not matched to a gene: 6. Germline V lookup: CDR1 SGHNT, CDR2 YENEEA. There are 15 residues in the CDR3. Written as DNA, the CDR3 is TGTGCCAGCAGCTTAGGGACAGGGGGCACGGGGGAGCAGTACTTC. Residues: CASSLGTGGTGEQYF.

As regards this clonotype: The conserved phenylalanine or tryptophan is not found at the CDR3 terminus, so this likely reflects a read error. CDR3 protein: CRVGQAYEQYC. The CDR3 DNA reads as TGCAGAGTTGGACAGGCCTACGAGCAGTACTGC. The chain joins TRBV29-1 to TRBJ2-7; 7 nucleotides match TRBD1. The CDR3 loop spans 11 amino acids. In germline, CDR1 is SQVTM, CDR2 ANQGSEA.

This clonotype was seen only once. This sequence joins TRBV6-2 or TRBV6-3 and TRBJ2-5; no clear D. Deletions cut 6 bases from V and 1 base from J, with 12 bases between. CDR3 length: 14 amino acids. CDR1 is MNHEY and CDR2 is SVGEGT in the germline V gene. The CDR3 loop is CASRANKGQETQYF. The CDR3 region has the DNA TGTGCCAGCAGGGCTAACAAAGGCCAAGAGACCCAGTACTTC.

The J gene is TRBJ2-7, the V gene TRBV27, with TRBD2 identical over 10 bases. CDR1 and CDR2 (germline): MNHEY, SMNVEV (reference sequence). This CDR3 is built from 15 residues. Trimming cost V 9 bases and J 4 bases; bases outside gene matches: 12. In DNA, the CDR3 is TGTGCCAGTAGATCTAGCGGGAGCTCCAGTTACGAGCAGTACTTC. As protein: CASRSSGSSSYEQYF.

This clonotype was seen repeatedly, ten times or more. This chain uses TRBV6-5 with TRBJ2-7; D not certain. The length of the CDR3 is 14 residues. Trimming pared 2 bases from V and 1 base from J, leaving 9 bases between. Germline lookup yields CDR1 MNHEY and CDR2 SVGAGI. CDR3 region: CASSYGLRSYEQYF. DNA for the CDR3: TGTGCCAGCAGTTACGGTCTCAGGTCCTACGAGCAGTACTTC.

This clonotype was counted many times. A read error may explain this, as a much larger clone is one base away. V usage is TRBV27 and J usage is TRBJ2-5; 9 bases agree with TRBD1. The V gene's germline CDR1 is MNHEY and CDR2 SMNVEV (reference sequence). CDR3 length: 14 amino acids. V lost 3 bases, J lost 9 bases, and 8 bases stayed unmatched. DNA for the CDR3: TGTGCCAGCAGTTTTGGGACAGGGCAGGAGGCCCAGTACTTC. Residues: CASSFGTGQEAQYF.

This clonotype was found many times. This chain links TRBV5-1 with TRBJ2-7; TRBD2 agrees at 9 bases. The CDR3 covers 15 residues. CDR1 and CDR2 (germline): SGHRS, YFSETQ. The V gene end was trimmed by 2 bases and the J gene end by 3 bases; junction bases not matched to a gene: 6. CDR3 protein: CASSLGSGSGYEQYF. The CDR3 region has the DNA TGCGCCAGCAGCTTAGGTAGCGGGAGTGGCTACGAGCAGTACTTC.

The sample holds many counts of this clonotype. The rearrangement uses TRBV5-1 and TRBJ1-1, with 7 bases identical to TRBD1. J gave up 3 bases and V 1 base, and 9 bases lay outside the gene matches. The CDR3 consists of 16 residues. Germline CDR1 SGHRS, CDR2 YFSETQ. For the CDR3, the DNA is TGCGCCAGCAGCTTGCGGCCAGGGGGGCAACACACTGAAGCTTTCTTT. It is translated as CASSLRPGGQHTEAFF.

This clonotype has just a few counts. The chain joins TRBV7-9 to TRBJ2-4; 7 nucleotides agree with TRBD1. Trimming removed 10 bases from V and 4 bases from J; junction bases left unmatched: 4. The germline gives CDR1 SEHNR, CDR2 FQNEAQ (reference sequence). There are 12 residues in the CDR3. As DNA, the CDR3 is TGTGCCACCCGGGACAGTAAAAACATTCAGTACTTC. Translation gives CATRDSKNIQYF.

This clonotype was observed at least ten times. The chain carries TRBV6-1 and TRBJ1-5; TRBD1 is a possible D gene (6 bases). This CDR3 region has 14 residues. The V gene lost 8 bases and the J gene lost 5 bases, with 16 bases spanning the gap. Germline CDR1 MNHNS, CDR2 SASEGT. The CDR3 region is CASGGGVRDQPQHF. CDR3 DNA sequence: TGTGCCAGCGGAGGGGGGGTTAGGGATCAGCCCCAGCATTTT.

This clonotype was recorded at least ten times. This is likely a read error, given that the CDR3 carries no conserved phenylalanine or tryptophan at its end. DNA of the CDR3: TGCAGTGTCAGATCAGGGTTTAGTCAGCCCCAGCATTCT. Translated, it gives CSVRSGFSQPQHS. This chain uses TRBV20-1 with TRBJ1-5; TRBD1 might be the D (5 bases). Looked up from germline, CDR1 is DFQATT and CDR2 is SNEGSKA (reference sequence). The V end was cut by 7 bases, the J end by 6 bases, with 16 bases between. This CDR3 comprises 13 residues.

This clonotype was observed a few times. The junction departs from the called germline gene at one end, perhaps through a read error. The rearrangement joins TRBV18 to TRBJ2-5, with D unresolved. The length of the CDR3 is 14 residues. From germline, CDR1 is KGHSH and CDR2 LQKENI. CDR3 region: CASSPSKTQETKYF. In DNA form, the CDR3 reads TGTGCCAGCTCCCCATCTAAGACCCAAGAGACCAAGTACTTC.

The V gene is TRBV3-1, the J gene TRBJ2-5; 9 bases are shared with TRBD2. Trimming removed 8 bases from V and 3 bases from J; junction bases left unmatched: 7. The CDR3 contains 14 residues. Looked up from germline, CDR1 is LGHDT and CDR2 is YNNKEL (reference sequence). DNA for the CDR3: TGTGCCAGCTCCCTAGCGGGATTTAAAGAGACCCAGTACTTC. Protein sequence: CASSLAGFKETQYF.

This clonotype was counted many times. The V and J genes are TRBV7-9 and TRBJ1-1, with a possible D match to TRBD1 (5 bases). The CDR3 spans 13 residues. The V end was cut by 5 bases, the J end by 6 bases, with 13 bases between. Germline V CDR1 and CDR2: SEHNR, FQNEAQ (reference sequence). CDR3 sequence (DNA): TGTGCCAGCAGCATCAGGGATTACCCTGAAGCTTTCTTT. It is translated as CASSIRDYPEAFF. Combining the CDR3 with reference TRBV7-9 and TRBJ1-1 gives the whole variable domain DTGVSQNPRHKITKRGQNVTFRCDPISEHNRLYWYRQTLGQGPEFLTYFQNEAQLEKSRLLSDRFSAERPKGSFSTLEIQRTEQGDSAMYLCASSIRDYPEAFFGQGTRLTVV.

The CDR3 DNA follows: TGTGCCAGCTCACCGACTAGCTCCTACGAGCAGTACTTC. This codes for CASSPTSSYEQYF. J is TRBJ2-7 and V is TRBV18; possibly TRBD2 for D (6 bases). Per the germline V gene, CDR1 is KGHSH and CDR2 is LQKENI. Trimming left V 3 bases short and J 0 bases short, with 6 bases between. This CDR3 has 13 residues.

This clonotype was detected ten times or more. CDR3 residues: CAGLTGYGYTF. The CDR3 bases are TGTGCCGGCTTGACAGGGTATGGCTACACCTTC. The chain has TRBV30 and TRBJ1-2; 7 positions match TRBD1. The CDR3 contains 11 residues. The V segment lost 8 bases and the J segment 5 bases; nucleotides outside the gene matches: 5. Germline CDR1 reads GTSNPN; CDR2 reads SVGIG (reference sequence).

The rearrangement uses TRBV6-1 and TRBJ1-1, with a weak D call TRBD1 (5 bases). V was shortened by 6 bases and J by 5 bases, with 10 bases between the two germline ends. Germline loops: CDR1 MNHNS, CDR2 SASEGT. This CDR3 is built from 12 residues. The CDR3 coding sequence is TGTGCCAGCAGAAAGGGGCCAACTGAAGCTTTCTTT. It specifies CASRKGPTEAFF.

About this clonotype: A single base separates this from a much larger clone, so it may be a read error. The chain joins TRBV12-3 or TRBV12-4 to TRBJ2-5; 8 bases match TRBD1. V trimming: 8 bases; J trimming: 6 bases; junction bases outside the gene matches: 11. The CDR3 is 14 amino acids. This CDR3 is CASCRTGRHQTQYF. The CDR3 DNA follows: TGTGCCAGCTGCCGGACAGGGCGGCATCAGACCCAGTACTTC.

There are many counts of this clonotype. The J gene is TRBJ1-1, the V gene TRBV2; perhaps TRBD1 as D (6 bases). Germline loops: CDR1 SNHLY, CDR2 FYNNEI. The CDR3 has 14 residues. V was pared by 2 bases and J by 6 bases, with 13 bases between. CDR3: CASSESGGRAEAFF. The DNA of the CDR3 is TGTGCCAGCAGTGAATCGGGGGGGCGCGCTGAAGCTTTCTTT.

The sample holds many counts of this clonotype. The rearrangement links TRBV28 to TRBJ1-2; perhaps TRBD1 as D (5 bases). V dropped 6 bases and J dropped 4 bases, with 15 bases sitting between them. The CDR3 contains 14 residues. CDR1 is MDHEN, CDR2 SYDVKM, per germline. The CDR3 reads CASSLYRDGYGYTF. The CDR3 region has the DNA TGTGCCAGCAGCCTATACCGGGACGGCTATGGCTACACCTTC.